This note documents a single TCR beta chain sequence. Its cognate antigen is unknown. The sample belongs to a study of PD-1 blockade in classical Hodgkin lymphoma. CDR3 length: 15 residues. Germline V CDR1 and CDR2: KGHSH, LQKENI. V trimming: 2 bases; J trimming: 4 bases; junction bases outside the gene matches: 3. Profiled with immunoSEQ multiplex PCR; TCRdb holds only in-frame clones, not every one. The profile shows under 80,000 clones, around 75% of them singletons. Overall study findings and caveats: For complete responders, baseline diversity was comparable to that of newly diagnosed patients. With respect to the repertoire differences, their causes, possibly disease activity or prior therapy, remain undefined. Newly diagnosed patients had baseline TCR diversity that was reportedly lower than that of healthy donors.

Every patient experienced relapse after autologous stem cell transplantation, and brentuximab vedotin exposure varied. This clonotype was obtained from a human donor with classical Hodgkin lymphoma. The chain combines TRBV18 with TRBJ2-2, with 8 positions matching TRBD1. The sequences come from peripheral blood mononuclear cells (PBMCs), collected before the second cycle of nivolumab. In DNA, the CDR3 is TGTGCCAGCTCACCAAACGGACAGGGCACCGGGGAGCTGTTTTTT. Its translation is CASSPNGQGTGELFF. The whole variable domain, remainder taken from reference TRBV18 and TRBJ2-2, is NAGVMQNPRHLVRRRGQEARLRCSPMKGHSHVYWYRQLPEEGLKFMVYLQKENIIDESGMPKERFSAEFPKEGPSILRIQQVVRGDSAAYFCASSPNGQGTGELFFGEGSRLTVL.